This T cell receptor beta chain was sequenced during a study of blood T cell repertoires in COVID-19. Study context: T cells, B-cell-depleted T cells, or PBMCs provided the cDNA or gDNA that served as material.

Germline V lookup: CDR1 KGHDR, CDR2 SFDVKD. The CDR3 is made up of 13 amino acids. V was clipped by 6 bases and J by 4 bases, with 10 bases between them. This clone occurred once. Sequencing was performed with immunoSEQ multiplex PCR; in TCRdb, only in-frame clones are kept and a portion is missing. The sample has about 200,000 clones, around 81% seen once; the top ten hold 5.5%. The V and J genes are TRBV24-1 and TRBJ2-3, with D perhaps matching TRBD2 (6 bases). This clonotype was sampled from a woman in her 70s with acute or convalescent COVID-19. The source material was peripheral blood. The CDR3 DNA follows: TGTGCCACCAGTCATGGAGGGTCAGATACGCAGTATTTT. This encodes CATSHGGSDTQYF.